This is a list of T cell receptor beta chains from one sample in a study of T cell responses to AZD1222 COVID-19 vaccine. The data were produced by immunoSEQ multiplex PCR, yet TCRdb's version contains in-frame clones alone and is incomplete. This repertoire shows some 54,000 clones, around 90% found once; its top ten account for under 2%. This specimen was peripheral blood, taken on day 0 of AZD1222 vaccination. All receptors come from an adult in good health. Both conserved end residues are part of each CDR3. The order of the fields is V gene, clone size, J gene, D gene, CDR3 protein, CDR3 DNA. D genes are given only for firm matches. Size values are once, few and many counts, or a class for expanded clones, and some rows have none.

V gene: TRBV7-3
clone size: -
J gene: TRBJ2-1
D gene: -
CDR3 protein: CASSTAGVGENEQFF
CDR3 DNA: TGTGCCAGCAGTACCGCCGGGGTGGGGGAAAATGAGCAGTTCTTC

V gene: TRBV7-3
clone size: -
J gene: TRBJ2-7
D gene: -
CDR3 protein: CASSLSPGSSYEQYF
CDR3 DNA: TGTGCCAGCAGCTTAAGCCCGGGGAGCTCCTACGAGCAGTACTTC

V gene: TRBV7-9
clone size: -
J gene: TRBJ2-1
D gene: -
CDR3 protein: CASTPSGGGYEQFF
CDR3 DNA: TGTGCCAGCACCCCTAGCGGAGGGGGGTATGAGCAGTTCTTC

V gene: TRBV19
clone size: -
J gene: TRBJ1-1
D gene: -
CDR3 protein: CASSKGRERSNTEAFF
CDR3 DNA: TGTGCCAGTAGTAAGGGTCGGGAGAGGTCAAACACTGAAGCTTTCTTT

V gene: TRBV29-1
clone size: -
J gene: TRBJ1-2
D gene: TRBD1
CDR3 protein: CSVELGRGLSGYTF
CDR3 DNA: TGCAGCGTTGAGTTAGGCAGGGGGCTTAGTGGCTACACCTTC

V gene: TRBV3-1/TRBV3-2
clone size: -
J gene: TRBJ2-5
D gene: TRBD2
CDR3 protein: CASSQERGSGGQETQYF
CDR3 DNA: TGTGCCAGCAGCCAAGAGAGGGGTAGCGGGGGGCAAGAGACCCAGTACTTC

V gene: TRBV27
clone size: few
J gene: TRBJ1-2
D gene: -
CDR3 protein: CASRYTTGLAGYTF
CDR3 DNA: TGTGCCAGCAGATATACCACAGGGTTAGCTGGCTACACCTTC

V gene: TRBV5-1
clone size: few
J gene: TRBJ2-4
D gene: -
CDR3 protein: CASSLLVGVDKNIQYF
CDR3 DNA: TGCGCCAGCAGCTTGCTTGTGGGAGTAGACAAAAACATTCAGTACTTC

V gene: TRBV29-1
clone size: -
J gene: TRBJ2-2
D gene: TRBD1
CDR3 protein: CSVGGRQGVTGELFF
CDR3 DNA: TGCAGCGTTGGTGGTAGACAGGGTGTGACCGGGGAGCTGTTTTTT

V gene: TRBV4-2
clone size: -
J gene: TRBJ2-2
D gene: TRBD2
CDR3 protein: CASSPNPGTTRELFF
CDR3 DNA: TGTGCCAGCAGCCCCAACCCCGGGACTACGAGGGAGCTGTTTTTT

V gene: TRBV10-3
clone size: -
J gene: TRBJ2-2
D gene: TRBD2
CDR3 protein: CAIEAGGPNTGELFF
CDR3 DNA: TGTGCCATCGAGGCGGGAGGCCCGAACACCGGGGAGCTGTTTTTT

V gene: TRBV19
clone size: -
J gene: TRBJ1-2
D gene: TRBD1
CDR3 protein: CASSRTGLGKYTF
CDR3 DNA: TGTGCCAGTAGTCGGACAGGCCTAGGAAAATACACCTTC

V gene: TRBV5-1
clone size: -
J gene: TRBJ1-2
D gene: TRBD1
CDR3 protein: CASSSDRGLYGYTF
CDR3 DNA: TGCGCCAGCAGCTCTGACAGGGGACTCTATGGCTACACCTTC

V gene: TRBV19
clone size: -
J gene: TRBJ1-1
D gene: -
CDR3 protein: CASSIQGTMNTEAFF
CDR3 DNA: TGTGCCAGTAGTATTCAGGGGACTATGAACACTGAAGCTTTCTTT

V gene: TRBV6-5
clone size: once
J gene: TRBJ1-6
D gene: -
CDR3 protein: CASSYSGGAAGSPLHF
CDR3 DNA: TGTGCCAGCAGTTACTCGGGGGGGGCTGCGGGTTCACCCCTCCACTTT

V gene: TRBV27
clone size: -
J gene: TRBJ2-1
D gene: TRBD2
CDR3 protein: CASWASGRTNEQFF
CDR3 DNA: TGTGCCAGTTGGGCTAGCGGGAGGACCAATGAGCAGTTCTTC

V gene: TRBV7-2
clone size: -
J gene: TRBJ2-3
D gene: TRBD2
CDR3 protein: CASSDGTTYTDTQYF
CDR3 DNA: TGTGCCAGCAGCGACGGGACTACCTACACAGATACGCAGTATTTT

V gene: TRBV6-1
clone size: -
J gene: TRBJ1-2
D gene: -
CDR3 protein: CASSEPSTEGVIYGYTF
CDR3 DNA: TGTGCCAGCAGTGAACCATCGACCGAGGGTGTTATTTATGGCTACACCTTC

V gene: TRBV7-2
clone size: -
J gene: TRBJ2-7
D gene: TRBD1
CDR3 protein: CASSPRTGAHEQYF
CDR3 DNA: TGTGCCAGCAGCCCAAGGACAGGGGCCCACGAGCAGTACTTC

V gene: TRBV27
clone size: few
J gene: TRBJ2-2
D gene: TRBD1
CDR3 protein: CASSYGTENTGELFF
CDR3 DNA: TGTGCCAGCAGTTATGGGACAGAGAACACCGGGGAGCTGTTTTTT

V gene: TRBV2
clone size: -
J gene: TRBJ2-1
D gene: TRBD2
CDR3 protein: CASSEAIVAGAVDEQFF
CDR3 DNA: TGTGCCAGCAGTGAAGCGATCGTAGCGGGAGCGGTCGATGAGCAGTTCTTC

V gene: TRBV3-1/TRBV3-2
clone size: -
J gene: TRBJ1-2
D gene: -
CDR3 protein: CASSQEGVYTSGYTF
CDR3 DNA: TGTGCCAGCAGCCAAGAGGGAGTATATACTTCTGGCTACACCTTC

V gene: TRBV28
clone size: -
J gene: TRBJ2-7
D gene: -
CDR3 protein: CASSFGGGARLYEQYF
CDR3 DNA: TGTGCCAGCAGTTTCGGTGGAGGGGCGCGTCTCTACGAGCAGTACTTC

V gene: TRBV29-1
clone size: -
J gene: TRBJ2-5
D gene: -
CDR3 protein: CSVPGYETQYF
CDR3 DNA: TGCAGCGTTCCAGGGTATGAGACCCAGTACTTC

V gene: TRBV5-1
clone size: -
J gene: TRBJ1-3
D gene: TRBD1
CDR3 protein: CASSDRGSGNTIYF
CDR3 DNA: TGCGCCAGCAGCGACAGGGGATCTGGAAACACCATATATTTT

V gene: TRBV3-1/TRBV3-2
clone size: -
J gene: TRBJ2-2
D gene: -
CDR3 protein: CASSGWGFGELFF
CDR3 DNA: TGTGCCAGCAGCGGATGGGGTTTCGGGGAGCTGTTTTTT